This T cell receptor beta chain was recovered during a study of regulatory T cells in long-lasting Graves disease. Study outcomes and limitations: What was studied was peripheral blood only, and not thyroid tissue.

To note about this clonotype: Its target is unknown.

Arm-PCR of CDR3 regions and iRepertoire HTBI primers were used to build TCR beta libraries. TCRdb reprocessed the multiplex PCR reads via MiXCR and lists one record per CDR3 protein. The repertoire holds 400,000 to 500,000 distinct CDR3 sequences, with around 17% as singletons. The CDR3 consists of 16 residues. The J segment lost 5 bases and the V segment lost 3 bases, leaving 9 bases of the junction unmatched. Germline lookup yields CDR1 KGHSH and CDR2 LQKENI. Specified time point: newly diagnosed GD, antithyroid drugs for less than 3 months. Preparation of the TCR library used RNA extracted from PBMCs. This same sample was also part of a study on T cells in Graves' hyperthyroidism and ophthalmopathy. According to that study: The definition of stable Graves' hyperthyroidism was no ophthalmopathy progression within 18 months. Most thyroid clonotypes with frequency above 0.001 were detected in blood. The model predicted ophthalmopathy a median roughly six months before onset.

Specimen: peripheral blood mononuclear cells (PBMCs), collected at new diagnosis, from a patient treated with antithyroid drugs. This clonotype was sampled from a woman in her 30s with Graves disease. The chain recombines TRBV18 with TRBJ1-5, with TRBD1 matching 8 bases. The CDR3 DNA follows: TGTGCCAGCTCACCCCAAACAGGGGGATCGGATCAGCCCCAGCATTTT. Translated: CASSPQTGGSDQPQHF.